These T cell receptor beta chains were read from a single sample in a study of T cells in Graves' hyperthyroidism and ophthalmopathy. MiXCR, run by TCRdb on the multiplex PCR reads, gives a single entry per CDR3 protein. The table includes about 500,000 distinct CDR3 sequences, around 43% detected once. Sequenced: peripheral blood or thyroid tissue (not recorded which). These receptors all stem from an adult woman with Graves' disease, either hyperthyroidism or ophthalmopathy (not recorded which). CDR3s include the opening cysteine and the closing phenylalanine or tryptophan. Each record gives: clone size, J gene, D gene, V gene, CDR3 DNA, CDR3 protein. D genes are given only for firm matches. The size of a clone is reported for some rows only, either as once, few or many, or as a class for expanded clones.

NA TRBJ1-1 TRBD1 TRBV13 TGTGCCAGCAGCTTCTCGACAGGGGGCGAGGGGACTGAAGCTTTCTTT CASSFSTGGEGTEAFF
many TRBJ1-2 NA TRBV28 TGTGCCAGCAGTTTAAACAGGATCTATGGCTACACCTTC CASSLNRIYGYTF
NA TRBJ1-5 TRBD1 TRBV12-3/TRBV12-4 TGCGCCAGCAGCCAGCTCTCGGAGGACAGGGGGGGGATATTGAGCAATCAGCCCCAGCATTTT CASSQLSEDRGGILSNQPQHF
many TRBJ2-6 TRBD1 TRBV6-1 TGTGCCAGCGCTATGACAGGGCTCTCTGGGGCCAACGTCCTGACTTTC CASAMTGLSGANVLTF
NA TRBJ1-5 TRBD1 TRBV7-2 TGTGCCAGCAGCTTAGAGGGGACAGGGCTAAATCAGCCCCAGCATTTT CASSLEGTGLNQPQHF
NA TRBJ2-2 TRBD1 TRBV12-3/TRBV12-4 TGTGCCAGCAGTCGGGACAGAAACACCTGGGAGCTGTTTTTT CASSRDRNTWELFF
NA TRBJ1-4 NA TRBV7-9 TGTGCCAGCAGCTTAATGCAGGGGATTAATGAAAAACTGTTTTTT CASSLMQGINEKLFF
NA TRBJ2-7 NA TRBV12-3/TRBV12-4 TGTGCCAGCAGTTTAGGCGGTACTGCGCAGTACTTC CASSLGGTAQYF
many TRBJ2-7 NA TRBV20-1 TGCAGTGCAAGGGGGGGGAACTACGAGCAGTACTTC CSARGGNYEQYF
NA TRBJ1-1 NA TRBV10-2 TGCGCCAGCAGTGTTGGGATTGGTTACACTGAAGCTTTCTTT CASSVGIGYTEAFF
many TRBJ1-6 NA TRBV5-6 TGTGCCAGCAGCACACGAGTTTCACCCCTCCACTTT CASSTRVSPLHF
once TRBJ1-5 TRBD1 TRBV2 TGTGCCAGCAGTGAGGCAGGGGGCCGCAATCAGCCCCAGCATTTT CASSEAGGRNQPQHF
NA TRBJ1-6 NA TRBV6-1 TGTGCCAGCAGGGGGAACAGGGTCAGAGAATCACCCCTCCACTTT CASRGNRVRESPLHF
NA TRBJ2-5 TRBD1 TRBV10-3 TGTGCCATCAGTGGCCACACAGGGGGATACCAAGAGACCCAGTACTTC CAISGHTGGYQETQYF
many TRBJ1-4 NA TRBV27 TGTGCCAGCAGTTTATCGAGCGTGCCTGAAAAACTGTTTTTT CASSLSSVPEKLFF
NA TRBJ1-6 TRBD1 TRBV11-2 TGTGCCAGAGACAGGGGGCCGGATTCACCCCTCCACTTT CARDRGPDSPLHF
NA TRBJ2-7 TRBD1 TRBV15 TGTGCCACCAGCAATTCCCGGGACAGGAACTACGAGCAGTACTTC CATSNSRDRNYEQYF
NA TRBJ1-5 TRBD1 TRBV20-1 TGCAGTGCTAGCAGGACAGGGGGCCATAATTCACCCCAGCATTTT CSASRTGGHNSPQHF
NA TRBJ2-5 TRBD2 TRBV30 TGTGCCTGGTTTCCGGGACTAGCGGGAGAGACCCAGTACTTC CAWFPGLAGETQYF
few TRBJ1-5 NA TRBV6-5 TGTGCCAGCAGTCAGGGCTTTAGCAATCAGCCCCAGCATTTT CASSQGFSNQPQHF
NA TRBJ2-6 TRBD1 TRBV7-9 TGTGCCAGCAGCCACCGGGACAGGGGGCTGAAAGGGGCCAACGTCCTGACTTTC CASSHRDRGLKGANVLTF
NA TRBJ1-1 TRBD1 TRBV20-1 TGCAGTGCCCGCTGGACAGGGGACACTGAAGCTTTCTTT CSARWTGDTEAFF